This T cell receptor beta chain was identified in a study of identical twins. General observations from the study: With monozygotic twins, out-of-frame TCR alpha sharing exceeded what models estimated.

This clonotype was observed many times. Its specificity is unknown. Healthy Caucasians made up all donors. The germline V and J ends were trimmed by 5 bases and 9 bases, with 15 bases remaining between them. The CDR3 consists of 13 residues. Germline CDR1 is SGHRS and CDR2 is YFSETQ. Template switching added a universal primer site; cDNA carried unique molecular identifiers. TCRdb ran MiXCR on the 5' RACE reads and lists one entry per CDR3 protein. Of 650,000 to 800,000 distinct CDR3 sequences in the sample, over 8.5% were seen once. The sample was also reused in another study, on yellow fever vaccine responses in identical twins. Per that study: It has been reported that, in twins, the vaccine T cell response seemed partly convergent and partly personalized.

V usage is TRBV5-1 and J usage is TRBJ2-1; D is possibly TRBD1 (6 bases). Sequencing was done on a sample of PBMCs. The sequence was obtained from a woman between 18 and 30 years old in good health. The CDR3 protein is CASRADSLSEQFF. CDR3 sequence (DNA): TGCGCCAGCAGAGCGGACAGTCTCAGTGAGCAGTTCTTC.